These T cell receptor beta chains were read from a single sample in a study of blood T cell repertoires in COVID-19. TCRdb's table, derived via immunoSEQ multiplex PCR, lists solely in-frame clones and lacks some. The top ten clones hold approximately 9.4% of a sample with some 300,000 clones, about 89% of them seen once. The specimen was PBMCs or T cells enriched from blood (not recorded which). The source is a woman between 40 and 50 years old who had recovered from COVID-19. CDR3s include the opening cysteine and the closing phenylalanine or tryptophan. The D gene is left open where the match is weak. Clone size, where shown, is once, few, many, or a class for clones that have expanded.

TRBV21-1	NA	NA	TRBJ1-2	CASSKAATGYGYTF	TGTGCCAGCAGCAAAGCGGCGACAGGGTATGGCTACACCTTC
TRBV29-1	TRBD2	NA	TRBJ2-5	CSVAVAGAGETQYF	TGCAGCGTTGCGGTAGCGGGAGCCGGGGAGACCCAGTACTTC
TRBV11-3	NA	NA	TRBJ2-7	CASSKDRPKKSTLHYEQYF	TGTGCCAGCAGCAAAGACAGGCCGAAAAAAAGCACCTTACACTACGAGCAGTACTTC
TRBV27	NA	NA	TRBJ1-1	CASSDRYMNTEAFF	TGTGCCAGCAGTGACAGGTACATGAACACTGAAGCTTTCTTT
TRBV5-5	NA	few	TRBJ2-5	CASSLEGGTKQETQYF	TGTGCCAGCAGCTTGGAGGGCGGGACCAAACAAGAGACCCAGTACTTC
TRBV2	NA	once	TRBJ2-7	CASSVGTRSYEQYF	TGTGCCAGCAGTGTTGGGACTCGCTCCTACGAGCAGTACTTC
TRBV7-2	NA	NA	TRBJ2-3	CASSPSTDTQYF	TGTGCCAGCAGCCCATCCACAGATACGCAGTATTTT
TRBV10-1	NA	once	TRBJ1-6	CASSESREENSPLHF	TGCGCCAGCAGTGAGTCTCGGGAGGAAAATTCACCCCTCCACTTT
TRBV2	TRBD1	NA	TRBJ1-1	CASRGTGFLNTEAFF	TGTGCCAGCAGGGGGACAGGGTTTTTGAACACTGAAGCTTTCTTT
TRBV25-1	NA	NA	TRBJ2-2	CASSIVDQGNLFF	TGTGCCAGCAGTATAGTAGACCAGGGGAACTTGTTTTTT
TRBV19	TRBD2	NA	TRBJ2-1	CATWGGLATDEQFF	TGTGCCACATGGGGGGGACTAGCTACAGATGAGCAGTTCTTC
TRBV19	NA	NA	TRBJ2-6	CASSILEAVSGANVLTF	TGTGCCAGTAGTATACTCGAGGCAGTCTCTGGGGCCAACGTCCTGACTTTC
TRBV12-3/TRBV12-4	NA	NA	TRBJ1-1	CASSLDRATEAFF	TGTGCCAGCAGTTTAGACAGGGCCACTGAAGCTTTCTTT